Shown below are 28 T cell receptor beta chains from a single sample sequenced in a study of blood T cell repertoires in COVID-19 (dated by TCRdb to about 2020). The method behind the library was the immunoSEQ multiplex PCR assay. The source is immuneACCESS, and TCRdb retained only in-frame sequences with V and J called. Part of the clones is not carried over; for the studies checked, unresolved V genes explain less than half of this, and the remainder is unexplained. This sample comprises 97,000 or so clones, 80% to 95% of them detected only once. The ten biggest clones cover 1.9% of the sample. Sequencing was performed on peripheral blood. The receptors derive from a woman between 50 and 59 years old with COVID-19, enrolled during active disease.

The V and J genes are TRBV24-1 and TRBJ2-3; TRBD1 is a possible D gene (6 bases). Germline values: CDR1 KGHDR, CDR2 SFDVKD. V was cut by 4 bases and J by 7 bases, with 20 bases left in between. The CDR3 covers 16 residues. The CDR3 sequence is CATSDPQGLDVNTQYF. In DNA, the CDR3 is TGTGCCACCAGTGACCCTCAGGGGTTGGATGTGAATACGCAGTATTTT.

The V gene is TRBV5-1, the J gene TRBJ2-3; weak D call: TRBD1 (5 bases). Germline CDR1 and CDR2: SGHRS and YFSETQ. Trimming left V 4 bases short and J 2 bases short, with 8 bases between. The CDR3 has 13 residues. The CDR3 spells CASSVDNTDTQYF. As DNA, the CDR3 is TGCGCCAGCAGCGTGGACAACACAGATACGCAGTATTTT.

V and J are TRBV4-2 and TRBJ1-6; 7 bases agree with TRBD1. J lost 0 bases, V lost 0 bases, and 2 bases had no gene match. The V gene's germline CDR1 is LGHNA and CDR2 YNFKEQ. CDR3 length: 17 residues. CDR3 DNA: TGTGCCAGCAGCCAAGAGTACAGGGGCTCCTATAATTCACCCCTCCACTTT. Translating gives CASSQEYRGSYNSPLHF.

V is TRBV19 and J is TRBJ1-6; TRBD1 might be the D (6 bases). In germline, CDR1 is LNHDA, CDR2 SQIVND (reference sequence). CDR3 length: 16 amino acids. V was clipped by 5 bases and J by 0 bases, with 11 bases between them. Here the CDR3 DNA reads TGTGCCAGTAGTTCTACAGGGAGCTCCTATAATTCACCCCTCCACTTT. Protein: CASSSTGSSYNSPLHF.

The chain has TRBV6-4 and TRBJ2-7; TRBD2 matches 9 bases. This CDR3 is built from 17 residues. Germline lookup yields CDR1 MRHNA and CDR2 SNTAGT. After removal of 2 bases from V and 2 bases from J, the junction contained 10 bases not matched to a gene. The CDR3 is CASSDGGSGRYPYEQYV. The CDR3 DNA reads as TGTGCCAGCAGTGACGGAGGTAGCGGGAGATACCCCTACGAGCAGTACGTC.

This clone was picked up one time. The CDR3 DNA reads as TGTGCCAGCAGCTTAACGACAGGGGGGAACTATGGCTACACCTTC. Its translation is CASSLTTGGNYGYTF. This chain connects TRBV7-3 to TRBJ1-2; 9 bases map to TRBD1. This CDR3 has 15 amino acids. V dropped 0 bases and J dropped 2; count of bases not matched to a gene: 1. Germline CDR1 SGHTA, CDR2 FQGTGA.

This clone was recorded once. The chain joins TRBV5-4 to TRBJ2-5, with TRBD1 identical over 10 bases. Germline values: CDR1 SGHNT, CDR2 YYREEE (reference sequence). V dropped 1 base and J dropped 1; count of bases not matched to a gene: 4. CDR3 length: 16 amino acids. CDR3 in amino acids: CASSLKDRGSQETQYF. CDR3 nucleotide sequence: TGTGCCAGCAGCTTGAAGGACAGGGGGTCCCAAGAGACCCAGTACTTC.

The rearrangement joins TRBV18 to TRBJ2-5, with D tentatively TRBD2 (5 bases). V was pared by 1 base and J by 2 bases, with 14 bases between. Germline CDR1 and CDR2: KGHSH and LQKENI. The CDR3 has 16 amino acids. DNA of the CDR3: TGTGCCAGCTCACCACGGAGCTCGGGCGGGCAAGAGACCCAGTACTTC. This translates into CASSPRSSGGQETQYF. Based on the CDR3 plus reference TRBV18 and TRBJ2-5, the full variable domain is NAGVMQNPRHLVRRRGQEARLRCSPMKGHSHVYWYRQLPEEGLKFMVYLQKENIIDESGMPKERFSAEFPKEGPSILRIQQVVRGDSAAYFCASSPRSSGGQETQYFGPGTRLLVL.

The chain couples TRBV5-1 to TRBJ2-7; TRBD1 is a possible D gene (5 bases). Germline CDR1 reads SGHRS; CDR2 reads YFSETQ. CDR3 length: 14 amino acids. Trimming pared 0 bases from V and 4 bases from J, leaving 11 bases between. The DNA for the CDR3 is TGCGCCAGCAGCTTGGATGGGCAGGGATACGAGCAGTACGTC. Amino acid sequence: CASSLDGQGYEQYV.

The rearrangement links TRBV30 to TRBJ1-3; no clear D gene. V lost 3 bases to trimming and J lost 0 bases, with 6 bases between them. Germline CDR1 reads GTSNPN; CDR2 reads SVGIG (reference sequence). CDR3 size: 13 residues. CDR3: CAWRSSSGNTIYF. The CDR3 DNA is TGTGCCTGGAGATCCAGCTCTGGAAACACCATATATTTT.

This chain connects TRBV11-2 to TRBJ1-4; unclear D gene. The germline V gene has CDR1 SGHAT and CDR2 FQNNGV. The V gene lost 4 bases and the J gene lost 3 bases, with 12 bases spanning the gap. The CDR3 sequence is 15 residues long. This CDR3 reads CASSSTGSANEKLFF. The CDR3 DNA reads TGTGCCAGCAGCTCCACGGGGTCGGCTAATGAAAAACTGTTTTTT.

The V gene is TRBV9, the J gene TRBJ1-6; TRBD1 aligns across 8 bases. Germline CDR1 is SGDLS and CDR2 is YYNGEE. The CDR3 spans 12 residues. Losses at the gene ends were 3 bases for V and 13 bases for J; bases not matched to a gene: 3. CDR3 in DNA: TGTGCCAGCAGCGCAGGACAGGGCCCCCTCCACTTT. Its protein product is CASSAGQGPLHF. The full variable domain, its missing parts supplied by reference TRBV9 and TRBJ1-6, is DSGVTQTPKHLITATGQRVTLRCSPRSGDLSVYWYQQSLDQGLQFLIQYYNGEERAKGNILERFSAQQFPDLHSELNLSSLELGDSALYFCASSAGQGPLHFGNGTRLTVT.

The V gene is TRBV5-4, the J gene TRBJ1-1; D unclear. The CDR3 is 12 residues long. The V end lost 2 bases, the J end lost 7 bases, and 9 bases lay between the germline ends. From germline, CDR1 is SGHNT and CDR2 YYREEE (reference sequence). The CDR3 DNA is TGTGCCAGCAGCTTATCCAGGAATGAAGCTTTCTTT. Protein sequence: CASSLSRNEAFF.

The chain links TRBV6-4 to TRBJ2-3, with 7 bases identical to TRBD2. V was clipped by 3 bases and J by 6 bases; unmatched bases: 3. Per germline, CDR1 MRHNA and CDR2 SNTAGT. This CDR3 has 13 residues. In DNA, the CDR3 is TGTGCCAGCAGTGATGACGGGGGGGATACGCAGTATTTT. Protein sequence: CASSDDGGDTQYF.

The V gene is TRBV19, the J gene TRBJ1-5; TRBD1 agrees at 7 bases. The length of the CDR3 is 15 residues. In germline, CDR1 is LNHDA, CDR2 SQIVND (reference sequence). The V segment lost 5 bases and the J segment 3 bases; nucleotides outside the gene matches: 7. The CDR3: CASSRGQLHNQPQHF. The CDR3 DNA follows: TGTGCCAGTAGTCGGGGACAGCTCCACAATCAGCCCCAGCATTTT.

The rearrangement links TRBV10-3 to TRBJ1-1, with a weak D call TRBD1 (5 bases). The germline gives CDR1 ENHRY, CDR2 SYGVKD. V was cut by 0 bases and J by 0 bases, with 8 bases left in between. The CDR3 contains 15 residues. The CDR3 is CAISESQGMNTEAFF. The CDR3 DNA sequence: TGTGCCATCAGTGAGTCGCAGGGTATGAACACTGAAGCTTTCTTT.

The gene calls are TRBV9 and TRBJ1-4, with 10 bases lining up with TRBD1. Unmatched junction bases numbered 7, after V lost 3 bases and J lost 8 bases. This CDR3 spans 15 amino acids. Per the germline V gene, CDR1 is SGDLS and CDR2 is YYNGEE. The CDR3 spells CASSDRQGAGEKLFF. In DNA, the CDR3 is TGTGCCAGCAGCGATAGACAGGGGGCGGGCGAAAAACTGTTTTTT.

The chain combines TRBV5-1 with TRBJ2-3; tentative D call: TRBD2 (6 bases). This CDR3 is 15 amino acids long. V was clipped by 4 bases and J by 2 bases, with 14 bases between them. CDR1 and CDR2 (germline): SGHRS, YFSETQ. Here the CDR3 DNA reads TGCGCCAGCAGCCTGGGACCGCGGGACACAGATACGCAGTATTTT. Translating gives CASSLGPRDTDTQYF.

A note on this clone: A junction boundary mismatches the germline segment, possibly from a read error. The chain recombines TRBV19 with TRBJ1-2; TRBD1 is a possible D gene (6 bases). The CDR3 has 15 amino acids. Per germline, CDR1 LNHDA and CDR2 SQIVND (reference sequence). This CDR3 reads CASSSPGEGLYGYTF. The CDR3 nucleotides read TGTGCCAGCAGTAGCCCAGGGGAAGGCCTCTATGGCTACACCTTC. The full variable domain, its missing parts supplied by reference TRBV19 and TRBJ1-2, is DGGITQSPKYLFRKEGQNVTLSCEQNLNHDAMYWYRQDPGQGLRLIYYSQIVNDFQKGDIAEGYSVSREKKESFPLTVTSAQKNPTAFYLCASSSPGEGLYGYTFGSGTRLTVV.

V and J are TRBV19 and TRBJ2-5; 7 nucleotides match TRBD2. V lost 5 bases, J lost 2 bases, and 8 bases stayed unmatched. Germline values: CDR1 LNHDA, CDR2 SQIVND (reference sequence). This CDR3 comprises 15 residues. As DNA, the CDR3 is TGTGCCAGTAGTGCCCGACTAGCCTCGCAAGAGACCCAGTACTTC. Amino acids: CASSARLASQETQYF.

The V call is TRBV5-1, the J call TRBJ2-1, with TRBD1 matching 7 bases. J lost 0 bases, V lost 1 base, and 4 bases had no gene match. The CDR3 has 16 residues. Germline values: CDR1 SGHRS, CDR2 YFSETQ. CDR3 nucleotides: TGCGCCAGCAGCTTGTCTGAGGGGGCCTCCTACAATGAGCAGTTCTTC. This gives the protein CASSLSEGASYNEQFF.

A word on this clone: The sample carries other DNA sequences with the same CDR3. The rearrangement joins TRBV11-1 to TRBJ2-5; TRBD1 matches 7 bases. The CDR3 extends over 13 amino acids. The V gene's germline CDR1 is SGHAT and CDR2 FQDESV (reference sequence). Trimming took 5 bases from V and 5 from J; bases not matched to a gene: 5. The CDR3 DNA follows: TGTGCCAGCAGCCTTACAGGGGAGGAGACCCAGTACTTC. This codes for CASSLTGEETQYF.

The CDR3 nucleotides are TGTGCCAGCAGAACAGGGGTTGAAAAACTGTTTTTT. This codes for CASRTGVEKLFF. V usage is TRBV2 and J usage is TRBJ1-4, with TRBD1 identical over 7 bases. This CDR3 comprises 12 residues. The V and J ends lost 6 bases and 7 bases, in that order; junction bases with no gene match: 2. CDR1 and CDR2 (germline): SNHLY, FYNNEI.

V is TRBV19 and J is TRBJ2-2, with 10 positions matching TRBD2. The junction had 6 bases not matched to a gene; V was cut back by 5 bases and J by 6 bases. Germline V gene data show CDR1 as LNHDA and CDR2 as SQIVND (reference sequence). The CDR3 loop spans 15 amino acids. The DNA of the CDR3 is TGTGCCAGTAGTGAAAGCGGGGGGGCCCCCGGGGAGCTGTTTTTT. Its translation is CASSESGGAPGELFF.

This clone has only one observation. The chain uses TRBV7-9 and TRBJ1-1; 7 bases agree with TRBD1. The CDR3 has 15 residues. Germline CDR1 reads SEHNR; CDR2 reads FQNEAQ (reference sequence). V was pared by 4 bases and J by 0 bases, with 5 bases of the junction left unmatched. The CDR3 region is CASSYSGGMNTEAFF. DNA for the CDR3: TGTGCCAGCAGCTACTCAGGGGGTATGAACACTGAAGCTTTCTTT.

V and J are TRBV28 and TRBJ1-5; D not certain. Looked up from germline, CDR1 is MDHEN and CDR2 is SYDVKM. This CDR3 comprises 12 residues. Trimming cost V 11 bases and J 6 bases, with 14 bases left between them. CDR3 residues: CAGVEGGQPQHF. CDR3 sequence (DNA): TGTGCCGGCGTCGAGGGCGGTCAGCCCCAGCATTTT.

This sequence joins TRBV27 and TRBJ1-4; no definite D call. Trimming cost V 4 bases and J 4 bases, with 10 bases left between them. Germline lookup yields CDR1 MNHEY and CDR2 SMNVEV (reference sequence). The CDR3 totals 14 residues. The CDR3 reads CASSSEPSNEKLFF. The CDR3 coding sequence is TGTGCCAGCAGTTCCGAACCGAGTAATGAAAAACTGTTTTTT.

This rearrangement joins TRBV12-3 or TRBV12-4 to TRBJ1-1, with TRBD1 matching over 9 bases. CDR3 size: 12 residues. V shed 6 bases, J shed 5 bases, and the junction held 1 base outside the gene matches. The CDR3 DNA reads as TGTGCCAGCAGCGACAGGGGGACTGAAGCTTTCTTT. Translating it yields CASSDRGTEAFF.